The 14 T cell receptor beta chains below all came from one sample that was sequenced in a study of shared clonotypes between healthy human individuals. Libraries were prepared by immunoSEQ multiplex PCR; TCRdb keeps only in-frame clonotypes and omits some of them. The sample shows roughly 2.5 million clones, approximately 94% of them seen only once. Sequenced sample: naive CD4+ T cells sorted from blood. Specified subset: CD45RA+ positively selected. The receptor source for this set is a man younger than 30 in good health.

The CDR3 coding sequence is TGTGCCAGCAGCCGACTATTAGAGACCCAGTACTTC. The encoded protein is CASSRLLETQYF. This chain joins TRBV7-9 and TRBJ2-5; weak D call: TRBD2 (5 bases). The V end was cut by 5 bases, the J end by 4 bases, with 8 bases between. The germline V gene encodes CDR1 SEHNR and CDR2 FQNEAQ (reference sequence). The CDR3 extends over 12 amino acids.

V usage is TRBV18 and J usage is TRBJ2-3; 7 bases match TRBD1. Germline V gene data show CDR1 as KGHSH and CDR2 as LQKENI. V shed 6 bases, J shed 2 bases, and the junction held 8 bases outside the gene matches. The CDR3 is made up of 15 amino acids. The CDR3 bases are TGTGCCAGCTCTTTCACCGGGACAGCCACAGATACGCAGTATTTT. It translates to CASSFTGTATDTQYF.

J is TRBJ2-6 and V is TRBV18, with 8 bases fitting TRBD1. The CDR3 covers 17 residues. Germline CDR1 and CDR2: KGHSH and LQKENI. With V trimmed by 2 bases and J by 2 bases, 5 bases remained unmatched. As DNA, the CDR3 is TGTGCCAGCTCACCATCTACAGGGGGGACTGGGGCCAACGTCCTGACTTTC. It encodes CASSPSTGGTGANVLTF.

This sequence joins TRBV7-2 and TRBJ1-1; D perhaps matches TRBD1 (6 bases). Between the trimmed V and J ends, which lost 5 bases and 4 bases, there was a span of 17 bases. Germline CDR1 and CDR2: SGHTA and FQGNSA. The CDR3 length is 15 residues. For the CDR3, the DNA is TGTGCCAGCAGCCTAAATGGGGGCGGGAGCACTGAAGCTTTCTTT. Translation: CASSLNGGGSTEAFF.

For the CDR3, the DNA is TGTGCCAGCAGGGACGGACAGCACCCTGACTATAATTCACCCCTCCACTTT. It codes for CASRDGQHPDYNSPLHF. The chain carries TRBV6-7 and TRBJ1-6; possibly TRBD1 for D (6 bases). TRBV6-7 is an ORF, with its function uncertain. The CDR3 sequence is 17 residues long. The germline V and J ends were trimmed by 6 bases and 3 bases, with 18 bases remaining between them.

This sequence joins TRBV2 and TRBJ2-3; 9 bases are shared with TRBD2. The trim removed 3 bases at V and 2 bases at J, leaving 6 bases unmatched. This CDR3 has 16 residues. In germline, CDR1 is SNHLY, CDR2 FYNNEI. The DNA of the CDR3 is TGTGCCAGCAGTGATGAGGGACTAGCCTACACAGATACGCAGTATTTT. It is translated as CASSDEGLAYTDTQYF.

This clone was counted a single time. V usage is TRBV21-1 and J usage is TRBJ2-3; TRBD2, as called in the table, went unchecked against the DNA. TRBV21-1 is a pseudogene locus. There are 14 residues in the CDR3. The CDR3 nucleotides are TGTGCCAGGGGGGACTCCCACCGCACAGATACGCAGTATTTT. Its translation is CARGDSHRTDTQYF.

This chain connects TRBV29-1 to TRBJ2-1; 16 nucleotides align to TRBD2. Trimming removed 5 bases from V and 9 bases from J; junction bases left unmatched: 4. The germline V gene encodes CDR1 SQVTM and CDR2 ANQGSEA. The length of the CDR3 is 14 residues. CDR3: CSVSGTSGGAEQFF. The CDR3 coding sequence is TGCAGCGTTTCCGGGACTAGCGGGGGGGCTGAGCAGTTCTTC.

The rearrangement joins TRBV4-1 to TRBJ2-5; 9 nucleotides match TRBD2. Near its end, the DNA agrees better with TRBJ2-7, so the J call may be wrong. There are 14 residues in the CDR3. CDR1 is MGHRA and CDR2 is YSYEKL in the germline V gene. The CDR3: CASSQVGLAHEQYF. In nucleotides, the CDR3 is TGCGCCAGCAGCCAAGTGGGACTAGCTCACGAGCAGTACTTC.

The J gene is TRBJ2-3, the V gene TRBV30, with 10 bases identical to TRBD2. Germline CDR1 is GTSNPN and CDR2 is SVGIG (reference sequence). Germline trimming cut 3 bases from V and 3 bases from J; bases unmatched to any gene: 6. The CDR3 runs to 15 residues. CDR3 residues: CAWSRASGRTDTQYF. The CDR3 DNA is TGTGCCTGGAGCAGGGCTAGCGGGAGAACAGATACGCAGTATTTT.

This clone is a singleton in its sample. V usage is TRBV11-2 and J usage is TRBJ2-7; a possible D gene is TRBD2 (5 bases). V was pared by 6 bases and J by 5 bases, with 11 bases between. The CDR3 is 12 amino acids. In germline, CDR1 is SGHAT, CDR2 FQNNGV. CDR3 sequence (DNA): TGTGCCAGCAGACGGCTCGGGGACGAGCAGTACTTC. Its translation: CASRRLGDEQYF. Full variable domain (outside the CDR3, taken from reference TRBV11-2 and TRBJ2-7): EAGVAQSPRYKIIEKRQSVAFWCNPISGHATLYWYQQILGQGPKLLIQFQNNGVVDDSQLPKDRFSAERLKGVDSTLKIQPAKLEDSAVYLCASRRLGDEQYFGPGTRLTVT.

This clone was recorded only once. The chain carries TRBV27 and TRBJ1-5; D is unresolved. From germline, CDR1 is MNHEY and CDR2 SMNVEV (reference sequence). The ends were cut back, 3 bases at V and 3 bases at J, with 9 bases in the middle. The CDR3 has 14 residues. The CDR3 coding sequence is TGTGCCAGCAGTTTGAGACCGACCAATCAGCCCCAGCATTTT. Protein: CASSLRPTNQPQHF.

The chain has TRBV30 and TRBJ2-3; D is perhaps TRBD1 or TRBD2 (6 bases each). Germline V gene sequence: CDR1 GTSNPN, CDR2 SVGIG (reference sequence). The CDR3 is 12 residues long. V shed 6 bases and J shed 6 bases, with 13 bases lying between them. CDR3 DNA sequence: TGTGCCTGCAGGGGCGGGGCGGATACGCAGTATTTT. Protein sequence: CACRGGADTQYF.

V gene TRBV27 combines with J gene TRBJ2-1, with 8 bases fitting TRBD2. J gave up 8 bases and V 6 bases, and 18 bases lay outside the gene matches. The CDR3 length is 17 residues. The germline V gene has CDR1 MNHEY and CDR2 SMNVEV (reference sequence). The CDR3, as DNA: TGTGCCAGCAGACGAATAGGTACAGCGGGAGTGGGGTATGAGCAGTTCTTC. Protein: CASRRIGTAGVGYEQFF.